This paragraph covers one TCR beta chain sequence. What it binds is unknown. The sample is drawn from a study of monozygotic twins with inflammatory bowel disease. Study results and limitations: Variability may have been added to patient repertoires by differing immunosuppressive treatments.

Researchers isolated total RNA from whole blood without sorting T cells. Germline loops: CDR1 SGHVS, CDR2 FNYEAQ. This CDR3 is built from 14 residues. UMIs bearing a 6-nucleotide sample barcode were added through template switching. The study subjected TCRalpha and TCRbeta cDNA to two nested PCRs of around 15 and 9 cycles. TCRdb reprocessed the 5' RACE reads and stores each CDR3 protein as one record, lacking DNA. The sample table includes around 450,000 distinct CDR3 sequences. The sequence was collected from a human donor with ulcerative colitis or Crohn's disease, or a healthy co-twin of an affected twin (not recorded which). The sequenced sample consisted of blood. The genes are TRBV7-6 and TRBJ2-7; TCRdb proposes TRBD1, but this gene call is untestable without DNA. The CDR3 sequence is CASSSGGDSYEQYF.